This T cell receptor (beta chain) was recorded in a study of blood T cell repertoires in COVID-19. Study-level information: Sources were T cells, B-cell-depleted T cells, or PBMCs; the material itself was cDNA or gDNA.

Per the study methods: Researchers report that nucleated cell counts were estimated from reference gene primer amplification. The table came from immunoSEQ multiplex PCR; TCRdb's copy has only in-frame clones and leaves some out. V and J calls and clone size are given by that table; D and trimming were obtained from the DNA. The profile shows about 64,000 clones, roughly three quarters of them singletons. CDR3 length: 13 amino acids. Per germline, CDR1 LNHDA and CDR2 SQIVND (reference sequence). V gave up 4 bases and J gave up 3 bases; unmatched junction bases: 1. In its sample, this clone was seen a few times. Enrolled during active infection, Seattle patients were then followed longitudinally.

Sequencing input: peripheral blood. The rearrangement joins TRBV19 to TRBJ2-7; 9 nucleotides agree with TRBD1. This TCR derives from a man between 60 and 75 years old with COVID-19, enrolled during active disease. CDR3 sequence: CASSRGQGYEQYF. DNA of the CDR3: TGTGCCAGTAGTAGGGGACAGGGCTACGAGCAGTACTTC.